Presented here are 8 T cell receptor beta chains from one specimen sequenced in a study of cytomegalovirus exposure and HLA in healthy donors. PCR amplification relied on 60 Vbeta primers (plus 13 Jbeta primers). Method: immunoSEQ multiplex PCR; TCRdb's copy keeps in-frame clones and lacks some. The repertoire holds 95,000 to 150,000 clones, over 60% seen once, with 3.4% in the top ten. The sample taken for sequencing was PBMCs. The receptors derive from a man between 25 and 39 years old in good health and CMV-seronegative.

This clone was picked up a small number of times. The genes are TRBV29-1 and TRBJ1-2; D may be TRBD1 (6 bases). Deletions cut 5 bases from V and 2 bases from J, with 9 bases between. Looked up from germline, CDR1 is SQVTM and CDR2 is ANQGSEA. This CDR3 comprises 12 residues. In DNA, the CDR3 is TGCAGCGTTTTTACAGGGAACTATGGCTACACCTTC. It codes for CSVFTGNYGYTF.

With respect to this clone: This sample also contains other DNA sequences that code for the same CDR3. V gene TRBV6-6 combines with J gene TRBJ1-1; 9 bases fit TRBD1. CDR1 is MNHNY and CDR2 is SVGAGI in the germline V gene (reference sequence). The CDR3 has 15 residues. Unmatched junction bases numbered 9, after V lost 5 bases and J lost 5 bases. This CDR3 reads CASSDRGFLGTEAFF. In DNA, the CDR3 is TGTGCCAGCAGTGACAGGGGGTTTTTGGGTACTGAAGCTTTCTTT.

The chain links TRBV6-4 to TRBJ1-2, with a weak D call TRBD1 (5 bases). CDR1 is MRHNA, CDR2 SNTAGT, per germline. The CDR3 runs 13 residues. Trimming removed 3 bases at V and 0 bases at J, with 5 bases between. The CDR3 DNA is TGTGCCAGCAGTGAAGGGGCTAACTATGGCTACACCTTC. Translation: CASSEGANYGYTF.

The chain uses TRBV29-1 and TRBJ1-4; 9 bases are shared with TRBD1. The V segment lost 7 bases and the J segment 8 bases; nucleotides outside the gene matches: 11. Germline CDR1 reads SQVTM; CDR2 reads ANQGSEA. The CDR3 has 14 amino acids. The CDR3 here is CSAPLGQGREKLFF. DNA of the CDR3: TGCAGCGCCCCCCTAGGACAGGGGCGAGAAAAACTGTTTTTT.

The V call is TRBV9, the J call TRBJ1-3, with D tentatively TRBD1 (6 bases). Germline lookup yields CDR1 SGDLS and CDR2 YYNGEE. V was pared by 1 base and J by 3 bases, with 8 bases between. This CDR3 spans 14 amino acids. The DNA for the CDR3 is TGTGCCAGCAGCGTACGGACAGATGGAAACACCATATATTTT. Translating gives CASSVRTDGNTIYF.

This sequence joins TRBV10-3 and TRBJ2-7; no clear D. Per germline, CDR1 ENHRY and CDR2 SYGVKD. V dropped 3 bases and J dropped 6 bases, with 9 bases sitting between them. The CDR3 has 12 amino acids. In DNA, the CDR3 is TGTGCCATCAGTGACAGCGCCCTCGAGCAGTACTTC. This translates into CAISDSALEQYF.

The rearrangement links TRBV10-3 to TRBJ1-5; D is possibly TRBD1 (6 bases). This CDR3 is 13 amino acids long. Germline CDR1 and CDR2: ENHRY and SYGVKD. V lost 10 bases to trimming and J lost 5 bases, with 15 bases between them. The CDR3 DNA sequence: TGTGCCACTAGAGACAGGCAGGATCAGCCCCAGCATTTT. Translated: CATRDRQDQPQHF.

The chain combines TRBV7-9 with TRBJ1-1, with D uncertain. The CDR3 has 14 residues. Germline lookup yields CDR1 SEHNR and CDR2 FQNEAQ (reference sequence). V lost 7 bases and J 3 bases, leaving 15 bases between the germline ends. CDR3 coding DNA: TGTGCCAGCACCAACCTCAGGAAGGACACTGAAGCTTTCTTT. Its protein product is CASTNLRKDTEAFF.